This T cell receptor beta chain was found in a study of human T cells and chemical hapten exposure. TCRdb re-called the RACE reads through MiXCR, storing one row per CDR3 protein. The repertoire holds 350,000 or so distinct CDR3 sequences, with about 7% as singletons. Time point noted: patch test 1, 2 weeks after DPC sensitization. Documented treatment: therapeutic diphenylcyclopropenone sensitization with weekly scalp DPC. The CDR3 extends over 14 amino acids. Germline values: CDR1 SNHLY, CDR2 FYNNEI. The V gene lost 2 bases and the J gene lost 6 bases, with 10 bases spanning the gap. In its sample, this clonotype was seen a few times.

The chain links TRBV2 to TRBJ2-2; D remains unclear. This specimen was whole blood, taken in connection with sensitization to the hapten diphenylcyclopropenone (DPC). The TCR originated in a woman between 18 and 29 years old with alopecia areata. Some clones in this sample may be carry-over from other donors' samples. The chain's CDR3 is CASSELSSAGELFF. The CDR3 DNA sequence: TGTGCCAGCAGTGAACTTTCGTCAGCCGGGGAGCTGTTTTTT.